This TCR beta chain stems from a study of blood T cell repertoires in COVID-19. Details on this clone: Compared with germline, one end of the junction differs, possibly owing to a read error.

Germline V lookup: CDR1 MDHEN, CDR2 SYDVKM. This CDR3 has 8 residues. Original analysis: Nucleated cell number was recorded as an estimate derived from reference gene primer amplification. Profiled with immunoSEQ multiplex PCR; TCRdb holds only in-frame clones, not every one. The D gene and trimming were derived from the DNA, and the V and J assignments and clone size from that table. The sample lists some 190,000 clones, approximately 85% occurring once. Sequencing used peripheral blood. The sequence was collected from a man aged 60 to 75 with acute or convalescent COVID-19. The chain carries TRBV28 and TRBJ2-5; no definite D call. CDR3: CATSRYHF. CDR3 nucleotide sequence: TGTGCCACCTCGCGGTACCACTTC.